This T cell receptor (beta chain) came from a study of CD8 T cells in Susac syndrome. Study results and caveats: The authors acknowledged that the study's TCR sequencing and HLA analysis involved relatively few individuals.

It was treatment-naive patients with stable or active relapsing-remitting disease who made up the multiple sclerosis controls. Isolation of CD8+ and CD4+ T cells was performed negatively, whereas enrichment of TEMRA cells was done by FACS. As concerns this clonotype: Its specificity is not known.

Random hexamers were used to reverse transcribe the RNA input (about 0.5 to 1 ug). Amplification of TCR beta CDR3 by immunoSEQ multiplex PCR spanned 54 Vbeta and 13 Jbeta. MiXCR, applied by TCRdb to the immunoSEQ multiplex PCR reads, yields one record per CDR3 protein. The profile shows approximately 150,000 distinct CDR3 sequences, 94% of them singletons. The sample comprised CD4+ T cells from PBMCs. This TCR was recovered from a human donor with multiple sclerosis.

The CDR3 DNA follows: TGTGCCAGCAGTTACACTAGCTCTGGGGCCAACGTCCTGACTTTC. Protein: CASSYTSSGANVLTF. The chain has TRBV6-2 or TRBV6-3 and TRBJ2-6; weak D call: TRBD2 (5 bases). This CDR3 spans 15 amino acids. Germline V gene sequence: CDR1 MNHEY, CDR2 SVGEGT. V lost 2 bases to trimming and J lost 0 bases, with 5 bases between them.